This T cell receptor (beta chain) emerged from a study of blood T cell repertoires in COVID-19. TCRdb's table, derived via immunoSEQ multiplex PCR, lists solely in-frame clones and lacks some. The sample carries 250,000 to 300,000 clones, about 83% recorded once. This clone was recorded once. The V and J ends lost 6 bases and 6 bases, in that order; junction bases with no gene match: 10. Germline assignment: CDR1 SNHLY and CDR2 FYNNEI. The CDR3 runs 14 residues. This receptor was identified in a man older than 75 with acute or convalescent COVID-19. The chain uses TRBV2 and TRBJ1-2, with 7 bases fitting TRBD1. The sequenced material came from peripheral blood. The CDR3 sequence: CASSRRDSRNGYTF. As DNA, the CDR3 is TGTGCCAGCAGCCGCCGGGACAGTAGGAATGGCTACACCTTC.